Below, 27 T cell receptor beta chains from the same sample are listed, as sequenced in a study of T cell repertoires in cytomegalovirus infection. Their antigens are not known. A single record per CDR3 protein comes from TCRdb applying MiXCR to the reads. The sample shows around 710,000 distinct CDR3 sequences, 25% to 35% of them seen only once. Sequencing was performed on cultured CD8+ T cells from PBMCs, taken from culture after CMV antigen stimulation. The receptors shown here come from a human donor in good health (CMV status not recorded). Some clones in this sample may be carry-over from other donors' samples.

This sequence joins TRBV6-5 and TRBJ2-3; 7 bases fit TRBD2. V shed 2 bases and J 11 bases; nucleotides not matched to a gene: 4. CDR1 and CDR2 (germline): MNHEY, SVGAGI. The CDR3 runs to 12 residues. Written as DNA, the CDR3 is TGTGCCAGCAGTTACCCACGGGGGGTGCAGTATTTT. Protein product: CASSYPRGVQYF.

The genes are TRBV6-2 or TRBV6-3 and TRBJ2-7, with TRBD1 matching over 7 bases. CDR3 length: 18 residues. Trimming cost V 6 bases and J 3 bases; bases outside gene matches: 20. Per the germline V gene, CDR1 is MNHEY and CDR2 is SVGEGT. The CDR3 bases are TGTGCCAGCAGGAAACCCTCCCCGGCCGGGACAGCGAGCTACGAGCAGTACGTC. As protein: CASRKPSPAGTASYEQYV.

The chain employs TRBV19 and TRBJ1-1, with D hard to call. This CDR3 has 16 amino acids. Germline V gene data show CDR1 as LNHDA and CDR2 as SQIVND (reference sequence). V gave up 6 bases and J gave up 7 bases, with 24 bases separating them. The CDR3 reads CASRTNFRAAPNEAFF. The CDR3 DNA follows: TGTGCCAGTAGGACGAATTTTAGGGCTGCCCCAAATGAAGCTTTCTTT.

The chain couples TRBV4-1 to TRBJ2-3, with TRBD1 as a possible D gene (5 bases). Trimming pared 0 bases from V and 0 bases from J, leaving 7 bases between. Germline V CDR1 and CDR2: MGHRA, YSYEKL. The CDR3 has 15 amino acids. In DNA, the CDR3 is TGCGCCAGCAGCCAAGAGGACATTAGCACAGATACGCAGTATTTT. This codes for CASSQEDISTDTQYF.

The CDR3 bases are TGTGCCAGTACGGGACAGGGGCCTGAGCAGTACTTC. It codes for CASTGQGPEQYF. The J gene is TRBJ2-7, the V gene TRBV5-6; 10 bases are shared with TRBD1. Germline V gene lookup returns CDR1 SGHDT and CDR2 YYEEEE. This CDR3 is built from 12 residues. Unmatched junction bases numbered 6, after V lost 8 bases and J lost 7 bases.

This clonotype appeared a few times. The rearrangement joins TRBV5-1 to TRBJ2-1; 13 bases are a match to TRBD2. The length of the CDR3 is 15 residues. The V segment lost 4 bases and the J segment 5 bases; nucleotides outside the gene matches: 3. Germline V lookup: CDR1 SGHRS, CDR2 YFSETQ. The CDR3, as DNA: TGCGCCAGCAGCATGGGACTAGCGGGGAACAATGAGCAGTTCTTC. It translates to CASSMGLAGNNEQFF.

For the CDR3, the DNA is TGTGCCAGCAGTGAAGCGGGCGGTATTGAAACCTACGAGCAGTACTTC. Encoded protein: CASSEAGGIETYEQYF. The chain joins TRBV2 to TRBJ2-7; D not resolved. The V end was cut by 0 bases, the J end by 2 bases, with 14 bases between. The CDR3 extends over 16 amino acids. Germline CDR1 and CDR2: SNHLY and FYNNEI. The whole variable domain, remainder taken from reference TRBV2 and TRBJ2-7, is EPEVTQTPSHQVTQMGQEVILRCVPISNHLYFYWYRQILGQKVEFLVSFYNNEISEKSEIFDDQFSVERPDGSNFTLKIRSTKLEDSAMYFCASSEAGGIETYEQYFGPGTRLTVT.

CDR3 in DNA: TGCAGTGCTAGGGTACCCGTTCATTTTAGCTACACCTTC. This sequence encodes CSARVPVHFSYTF. The chain is built from TRBV20-1 and TRBJ1-2; D is unresolved. From germline, CDR1 is DFQATT and CDR2 SNEGSKA (reference sequence). CDR3 length equals 13 residues. V was pared by 3 bases and J by 9 bases, with 17 bases between.

A few counts support this clonotype. This rearrangement joins TRBV27 to TRBJ1-1; D gene unclear. The CDR3 is made up of 13 amino acids. The V end was cut by 6 bases, the J end by 1 base, with 9 bases between. Germline assignment: CDR1 MNHEY and CDR2 SMNVEV (reference sequence). The CDR3 DNA follows: TGTGCCAGCAGCCGTGCCGGGAACACTGAAGCTTTCTTT. Translating gives CASSRAGNTEAFF.

This clonotype showed up many times. The chain is built from TRBV7-2 and TRBJ2-2; 8 nucleotides line up with TRBD1. V shed 2 bases and J 6 bases; nucleotides not matched to a gene: 14. This CDR3 comprises 18 residues. Germline CDR1 SGHTA, CDR2 FQGNSA. In nucleotides, the CDR3 is TGTGCCAGCAGCTTACGATTCCAGGGGGCCGAGATCGCCGGGGAGCTGTTTTTT. Its protein product is CASSLRFQGAEIAGELFF.

This clonotype was detected only a few times. This chain joins TRBV7-9 and TRBJ2-1, with no clear D. CDR3 length: 14 amino acids. Germline CDR1 is SEHNR and CDR2 is FQNEAQ (reference sequence). V was cut by 5 bases and J by 6 bases, with 14 bases left in between. The CDR3 coding sequence is TGTGCCAGCAGCGGCCAGGAGTTTAGCAATGAGCAGTTCTTC. Translation gives CASSGQEFSNEQFF.

This clonotype was recorded only once. The V and J genes are TRBV27 and TRBJ2-7, with D unclear. CDR1 and CDR2 from the germline V gene are MNHEY and SMNVEV (reference sequence). The CDR3 spans 13 residues. Trimming removed 3 bases at V and 1 base at J, with 7 bases between. CDR3 bases: TGTGCCAGCAGTTTCCCATATTCCTACGAGCAGTACTTC. Protein product: CASSFPYSYEQYF.

V usage is TRBV7-9 and J usage is TRBJ2-2, with D maybe TRBD1 (6 bases). CDR1 is SEHNR, CDR2 FQNEAQ, per germline (reference sequence). Trimming stripped 1 base from V and 1 base from J, with 16 bases between. The CDR3 has 18 residues. The CDR3 region is CASSLVHGTPMNTGELFF. The CDR3 DNA reads as TGTGCCAGCAGCTTAGTTCACGGGACACCTATGAACACCGGGGAGCTGTTTTTT.

The chain is built from TRBV6-1 and TRBJ1-2; D is ambiguous. The CDR3 contains 13 residues. CDR1 and CDR2 (germline): MNHNS, SASEGT. V dropped 8 bases and J dropped 1 base, with 11 bases sitting between them. CDR3 nucleotides: TGTGCCAGCCTCGGGAACAGTAACTATGGCTACACCTTC. Protein sequence: CASLGNSNYGYTF.

This clonotype was picked up a small number of times. The rearrangement joins TRBV20-1 to TRBJ1-2; D perhaps matches TRBD1 (5 bases). Per the germline V gene, CDR1 is DFQATT and CDR2 is SNEGSKA (reference sequence). The V gene lost 3 bases and the J gene lost 4 bases, with 9 bases spanning the gap. This CDR3 is 12 amino acids long. CDR3 residues: CSARGLGYGYTF. The CDR3 bases are TGCAGTGCTAGGGGGCTGGGCTATGGCTACACCTTC.

This sequence joins TRBV6-1 and TRBJ2-1; no clear D. Germline V CDR1 and CDR2: MNHNS, SASEGT. V was clipped by 2 bases and J by 0 bases, with 2 bases between them. CDR3 size: 13 residues. The CDR3 nucleotides are TGTGCCAGCAGTGAAAGCTCCTACAATGAGCAGTTCTTC. The encoded protein is CASSESSYNEQFF.

V gene TRBV24-1 combines with J gene TRBJ2-5; perhaps TRBD1 as D (5 bases). CDR3 length: 16 amino acids. Trimming removed 4 bases at V and 5 bases at J, with 19 bases between. The germline CDR1 and CDR2 sequences are KGHDR and SFDVKD. CDR3 coding DNA: TGTGCCACCAGTGAACAGGCCCGGGCAGGTACGGAGACCCAGTACTTC. This translates into CATSEQARAGTETQYF.

The chain carries TRBV27 and TRBJ2-1; D not certain. This CDR3 spans 13 amino acids. The V and J ends lost 0 bases and 9 bases respectively, with 9 bases between them. CDR1 is MNHEY, CDR2 SMNVEV, per germline (reference sequence). CDR3 sequence: CASSLSAASEQFF. The CDR3 bases are TGTGCCAGCAGTTTATCCGCGGCGAGTGAGCAGTTCTTC.

The chain has TRBV15 and TRBJ2-7; weak D call: TRBD1 (6 bases). The CDR3 consists of 12 residues. Germline CDR1 is LNHNV and CDR2 is YYDKDF (reference sequence). Between the trimmed V and J ends, which lost 9 bases and 6 bases, there was a span of 15 bases. Written as DNA, the CDR3 is TGTGCCACGGGGGACAACCCCTCCGAGCAGTACTTC. Encoded protein: CATGDNPSEQYF.

The V call is TRBV6-2 or TRBV6-3, the J call TRBJ2-7, with TRBD2 matching over 9 bases. This CDR3 has 16 residues. Trimming removed 3 bases from V and 0 bases from J; junction bases left unmatched: 6. Per germline, CDR1 MNHEY and CDR2 SVGEGT. The CDR3 loop is CASSYLAGPSSYEQYV. The CDR3 DNA follows: TGTGCCAGCAGTTATCTAGCGGGGCCGAGCTCCTACGAGCAGTACGTC.

In DNA form, the CDR3 reads TGTGCCACCGGGATGAACACCGGGGAGCTGTTTTTT. Protein: CATGMNTGELFF. The rearrangement links TRBV24-1 to TRBJ2-2; D gene unclear. This CDR3 spans 12 amino acids. Trimming removed 9 bases from V and 1 base from J, with 5 bases in between. Germline V CDR1 and CDR2: KGHDR, SFDVKD.

This clonotype was recorded a few times. J is TRBJ1-2 and V is TRBV27, with 9 bases that match TRBD1. Germline V gene data show CDR1 as MNHEY and CDR2 as SMNVEV (reference sequence). The V gene end was trimmed by 1 base and the J gene end by 6 bases; junction bases not matched to a gene: 9. The CDR3 runs to 16 residues. The DNA for the CDR3 is TGTGCCAGCAGTTTATGGTCGACAGGGGGTAGGGATGGCTACACCTTC. It specifies CASSLWSTGGRDGYTF.

Ten or more counts support this clonotype. V and J are TRBV7-9 and TRBJ1-6; weak D call: TRBD1 (5 bases). The CDR3 loop spans 16 amino acids. Germline CDR1 SEHNR, CDR2 FQNEAQ (reference sequence). The V end lost 6 bases, the J end lost 9 bases, and 21 bases lay between the germline ends. CDR3 in amino acids: CASRNWGVGRSSPLHF. In nucleotides, the CDR3 is TGTGCCAGCAGGAACTGGGGCGTTGGGAGAAGTTCACCCCTCCACTTT.

The chain combines TRBV15 with TRBJ2-1; 8 nucleotides agree with TRBD1. CDR3 length equals 18 residues. J lost 5 bases, V lost 3 bases, and 15 bases had no gene match. The germline gives CDR1 LNHNV, CDR2 YYDKDF (reference sequence). The CDR3: CATSRFAPGQGGDNEQFF. The DNA of the CDR3 is TGTGCCACCAGCAGGTTCGCTCCAGGACAGGGTGGCGACAATGAGCAGTTCTTC.

This chain links TRBV4-2 with TRBJ1-5, with D perhaps TRBD1 (5 bases). This CDR3 contains 16 residues. V was pared by 0 bases and J by 1 base, with 10 bases between. CDR1 and CDR2 (germline): LGHNA, YNFKEQ. In nucleotides, the CDR3 is TGTGCCAGCAGCCAAGATATAGGGGTGAGCAATCAGCCCCAGCATTTT. Protein product: CASSQDIGVSNQPQHF.

This clonotype has a handful of counts. The chain links TRBV7-6 to TRBJ1-2; D remains unclear. Per the germline V gene, CDR1 is SGHVS and CDR2 is FNYEAQ. The CDR3 totals 17 residues. V shed 1 base and J shed 0 bases, with 15 bases lying between them. The DNA of the CDR3 is TGTGCCAGCAGCTTAGAAAGGAGCCTAGAAGCTAACTATGGCTACACCTTC. It specifies CASSLERSLEANYGYTF. Variable domain in full (rest from reference TRBV7-6 and TRBJ1-2): GAGVSQSPRYKVTKRGQDVALRCDPISGHVSLYWYRQALGQGPEFLTYFNYEAQQDKSGLPNDRFSAERPEGSISTLTIQRTEQRDSAMYRCASSLERSLEANYGYTFGSGTRLTVV.

This clonotype is a singleton in its sample. V gene TRBV15 combines with J gene TRBJ1-1; tentative D call: TRBD1 (5 bases). The germline V gene has CDR1 LNHNV and CDR2 YYDKDF (reference sequence). Trimming took off 1 base at V and 5 bases at J, with 11 bases between the two ends. This CDR3 has 14 residues. CDR3 DNA sequence: TGTGCCACCAGCAGAGGGAGGGGTGGGACTGAAGCTTTCTTT. Encoded protein: CATSRGRGGTEAFF.